A single sample is the source of the 4 T cell receptor beta chains below, sequenced in a study of cytomegalovirus exposure and HLA in healthy donors. Assay used: immunoSEQ multiplex PCR; TCRdb lists only in-frame clones, some missing. The sample has about 76,000 clones; about 93% are singletons. Sequenced material: PBMCs. The receptor source for this set is a woman aged 18-29 years in good health and CMV-seropositive.

This sequence joins TRBV11-3 and TRBJ2-3; a possible D gene is TRBD2 (5 bases). CDR1 SGHNT and CDR2 YENEEA come from the germline V gene. CDR3 length: 14 residues. With 6 bases removed from V and 2 bases from J, the gap between germline ends came to 12 bases. In nucleotides, the CDR3 is TGTGCCAGCAGTGAGAGCGGAATCACAGATACGCAGTATTTT. Protein: CASSESGITDTQYF.

The chain joins TRBV5-6 to TRBJ2-3; TRBD2 matches at 10 bases. V lost 4 bases to trimming and J lost 3 bases; unmatched junction nucleotides: 8. This CDR3 is 16 amino acids long. CDR1 is SGHDT, CDR2 YYEEEE, per germline. For the CDR3, the DNA is TGTGCCAGCAGCGGTGGACTAGCGGTAATTACAGATACGCAGTATTTT. This encodes CASSGGLAVITDTQYF.

The chain carries TRBV6-1 and TRBJ1-5; D is undetermined. The V and J ends lost 3 bases and 5 bases respectively, with 8 bases between them. Germline loops: CDR1 MNHNS, CDR2 SASEGT. This CDR3 is built from 13 residues. The CDR3 sequence: CASSDARYQPQHF. As DNA, the CDR3 is TGTGCCAGCAGTGATGCCAGATATCAGCCCCAGCATTTT.

The rearrangement uses TRBV4-2 and TRBJ1-5, with TRBD1 matching over 10 bases. Unmatched junction bases numbered 7, after V lost 3 bases and J lost 5 bases. The CDR3 has 16 residues. The germline V gene has CDR1 LGHNA and CDR2 YNFKEQ. The CDR3 coding sequence is TGTGCCAGCAGCCAGGCCGGGACAGGGGTTGATCAGCCCCAGCATTTT. It codes for CASSQAGTGVDQPQHF.